The T cell receptor (beta chain) described here comes from a study of cytomegalovirus exposure and HLA in healthy donors. Regarding the study as a whole: In vitro testing confirmed a few CMV-associated chains as specific for CMV antigens. Among TCR sequences, most were rare, though some public TCRs appeared in many donors.

The CDR3 extends over 16 amino acids. Looked up from germline, CDR1 is SNHLY and CDR2 is FYNNEI. J was trimmed by 0 bases and V by 4 bases; bases with no gene match: 3. On this clone itself: Its cognate antigen is unknown.

Repertoires were generated with immunoSEQ multiplex PCR, while TCRdb's copy carries only in-frame clones and drops some. The sample lists over 150,000 clones, 84% occurring once. Sequencing was done on a sample of PBMCs. The receptor was isolated from a woman younger than 35 in good health and CMV-seropositive. The genes are TRBV2 and TRBJ2-6, with 7 bases fitting TRBD2. CDR3 sequence: CASSGRGSSGANVLTF. CDR3 in DNA: TGTGCCAGCAGTGGGCGGGGGAGCTCTGGGGCCAACGTCCTGACTTTC.